Below, 20 T cell receptor beta chains from the same sample are listed, as sequenced in a study of PD-L1 blockade in urothelial cancer. Clones were sequenced by immunoSEQ multiplex PCR, and TCRdb holds only the in-frame ones, with some missing. This table has roughly 100,000 clones, about 85% appearing once. This material consisted of PBMCs, taken around atezolizumab (anti-PD-L1) treatment. The receptor source for this set is a man aged 50-59 years with urothelial cancer.

The rearrangement joins TRBV6-5 to TRBJ2-3; 9 positions agree with TRBD2. Per the germline V gene, CDR1 is MNHEY and CDR2 is SVGAGI. With V trimmed by 0 bases and J by 4 bases, 2 bases remained unmatched. The CDR3 is 15 amino acids. The CDR3 spells CASSYSGGRADTQYF. DNA for the CDR3: TGTGCCAGCAGTTACTCCGGCGGGAGGGCAGATACGCAGTATTTT.

The chain couples TRBV28 to TRBJ2-7, with TRBD1 matching over 9 bases. CDR1 is MDHEN, CDR2 SYDVKM, per germline. The ends lost 6 bases at V and 6 bases at J; junction bases unmatched: 12. CDR3 size: 15 residues. CDR3 protein: CASSQPGQGLSEQYF. The CDR3 DNA follows: TGTGCCAGCAGCCAGCCGGGACAGGGACTTTCCGAGCAGTACTTC.

This sequence joins TRBV2 and TRBJ1-5; D may be TRBD1 (5 bases). V was clipped by 4 bases and J by 7 bases, with 14 bases between them. The CDR3 consists of 14 residues. Germline CDR1 and CDR2: SNHLY and FYNNEI. The chain's CDR3 is CASSVGRVKQPQHF. The CDR3 DNA reads TGTGCCAGCAGTGTTGGCAGGGTAAAACAGCCCCAGCATTTT.

This rearrangement joins TRBV5-6 to TRBJ1-3; 8 bases line up with TRBD1. Germline V CDR1 and CDR2: SGHDT, YYEEEE. The CDR3 covers 17 residues. Unmatched junction bases numbered 8, after V lost 0 bases and J lost 3 bases. CDR3 in DNA: TGTGCCAGCAGCTTGGGCGACCAGGGGGCGCTTGGAAACACCATATATTTT. Translation: CASSLGDQGALGNTIYF.

The chain employs TRBV7-9 and TRBJ2-1; TRBD2 agrees at 8 bases. Per the germline V gene, CDR1 is SEHNR and CDR2 is FQNEAQ (reference sequence). After removal of 4 bases from V and 2 bases from J, the junction contained 4 bases not matched to a gene. The length of the CDR3 is 15 residues. In nucleotides, the CDR3 is TGTGCCAGCAGCTCGGGACTAGGAGCCTACAATGAGCAGTTCTTC. It is translated as CASSSGLGAYNEQFF.

V usage is TRBV6-5 and J usage is TRBJ1-1; tentative D call: TRBD1 (5 bases). Trimming left V 2 bases short and J 3 bases short, with 10 bases between. Germline CDR1 and CDR2: MNHEY and SVGAGI. The CDR3 extends over 14 amino acids. This CDR3 is CASSYNRQHTEAFF. The CDR3 DNA sequence: TGTGCCAGCAGTTACAATAGACAGCACACTGAAGCTTTCTTT.

The chain couples TRBV28 to TRBJ2-6, with TRBD2 matching 9 bases. V shed 5 bases and J 2 bases; nucleotides not matched to a gene: 10. CDR3 size: 18 residues. CDR1 and CDR2 from the germline V gene are MDHEN and SYDVKM. CDR3 amino acids: CASSGRGGGGTGANVLTF. CDR3 DNA: TGTGCCAGCAGTGGGCGGGGGGGAGGAGGCACTGGGGCCAACGTCCTGACTTTC.

V and J are TRBV11-2 and TRBJ2-3; 10 bases align to TRBD2. Germline lookup yields CDR1 SGHAT and CDR2 FQNNGV. With V trimmed by 6 bases and J by 3 bases, 9 bases remained unmatched. This CDR3 comprises 16 residues. The CDR3 loop is CASRKQREGGTDTQYF. CDR3 DNA: TGTGCCAGCAGGAAACAGCGGGAGGGGGGGACAGATACGCAGTATTTT. Drawing the rest from reference TRBV11-2 and TRBJ2-3, the complete variable domain is EAGVAQSPRYKIIEKRQSVAFWCNPISGHATLYWYQQILGQGPKLLIQFQNNGVVDDSQLPKDRFSAERLKGVDSTLKIQPAKLEDSAVYLCASRKQREGGTDTQYFGPGTRLTVL.

The V gene is TRBV30, the J gene TRBJ2-7; D is perhaps TRBD1 (5 bases). V gave up 0 bases and J gave up 7 bases, with 16 bases separating them. This CDR3 is 14 amino acids long. The germline V gene has CDR1 GTSNPN and CDR2 SVGIG (reference sequence). The CDR3 loop reads CAWSVGLKASEQYF. CDR3 bases: TGTGCCTGGAGTGTGGGGCTAAAAGCGAGTGAGCAGTACTTC.

The CDR3 nucleotides read TGTGCCAGCTCACCGGGGCGAGAGAACACTGAAGCTTTCTTT. Translated: CASSPGRENTEAFF. The genes are TRBV18 and TRBJ1-1, with a tentative D call TRBD1 (5 bases). With 3 bases removed from V and 1 base from J, the gap between germline ends came to 9 bases. The germline CDR1 and CDR2 sequences are KGHSH and LQKENI. The CDR3 runs to 14 residues.

V and J are TRBV28 and TRBJ1-2; 9 nucleotides agree with TRBD1. Germline V gene lookup returns CDR1 MDHEN and CDR2 SYDVKM. With V trimmed by 1 base and J by 4 bases, 10 bases remained unmatched. CDR3 length: 17 residues. The CDR3 sequence is CASSLFSGQGRIYGYTF. The DNA for the CDR3 is TGTGCCAGCAGTTTATTCTCGGGACAGGGTAGGATCTATGGCTACACCTTC.

The chain is built from TRBV18 and TRBJ2-5, with D perhaps matching TRBD2 (5 bases). This CDR3 is built from 13 residues. V was shortened by 8 bases and J by 5 bases, with 15 bases between the two germline ends. In germline, CDR1 is KGHSH, CDR2 LQKENI. The CDR3 sequence: CASQRAIEETQYF. The CDR3 DNA sequence: TGTGCCAGCCAGAGGGCCATCGAGGAGACCCAGTACTTC.

The V call is TRBV4-1, the J call TRBJ2-1; 10 bases fit TRBD2. The CDR3 extends over 16 amino acids. Trimming at V came to 0 bases and at J to 6 bases, leaving 5 bases not matched to a gene. Germline V gives CDR1 MGHRA, CDR2 YSYEKL. CDR3 in DNA: TGCGCCAGCAGCCAAGAACCTAGCGGGAGATCCAATGAGCAGTTCTTC. Amino acids: CASSQEPSGRSNEQFF.

The J gene is TRBJ2-5, the V gene TRBV18, with a weak D call TRBD2 (5 bases). Germline CDR1 KGHSH, CDR2 LQKENI. V lost 3 bases, J lost 4 bases, and 12 bases lay in between. This CDR3 is built from 14 residues. The CDR3 sequence is CASSPPGVRETQYF. CDR3 DNA: TGTGCCAGCTCACCCCCCGGGGTCCGAGAGACCCAGTACTTC.

V usage is TRBV11-3 and J usage is TRBJ2-5; D is possibly TRBD1 (6 bases). CDR1 and CDR2 from the germline V gene are SGHNT and YENEEA. The V end lost 1 base, the J end lost 4 bases, and 10 bases lay between the germline ends. The CDR3 has 14 residues. The CDR3 reads CASSLGGQAETQYF. The CDR3 region has the DNA TGTGCCAGCAGCTTAGGGGGGCAAGCAGAGACCCAGTACTTC.

This rearrangement joins TRBV30 to TRBJ1-5; D perhaps matches TRBD1 (6 bases). V dropped 2 bases and J dropped 1 base, with 15 bases sitting between them. This CDR3 has 16 residues. Germline CDR1 and CDR2: GTSNPN and SVGIG (reference sequence). CDR3 loop: CAWSLQGSWSNQPQHF. In nucleotides, the CDR3 is TGTGCCTGGAGTTTACAGGGCTCGTGGAGCAATCAGCCCCAGCATTTT.

V gene TRBV5-1 combines with J gene TRBJ1-1, with D maybe TRBD1 (5 bases). The CDR3 consists of 12 residues. Between the trimmed V and J ends, which lost 4 bases and 5 bases, there was a span of 9 bases. CDR1 is SGHRS, CDR2 YFSETQ, per germline. CDR3 nucleotide sequence: TGCGCCAGCAGCCCCGGGGGTACTGAAGCTTTCTTT. Amino acids: CASSPGGTEAFF.

The chain carries TRBV5-6 and TRBJ2-7, with 13 bases matching TRBD2. V was pared by 2 bases and J by 2 bases, with 4 bases of the junction left unmatched. The CDR3 has 16 residues. The germline V gene encodes CDR1 SGHDT and CDR2 YYEEEE. The CDR3 loop reads CASSFGLAGATYEQYF. The CDR3 nucleotides are TGTGCCAGCAGCTTCGGACTAGCGGGGGCCACCTACGAGCAGTACTTC. Combining the CDR3 with reference TRBV5-6 and TRBJ2-7 gives the whole variable domain DAGVTQSPTHLIKTRGQQVTLRCSPKSGHDTVSWYQQALGQGPQFIFQYYEEEERQRGNFPDRFSGHQFPNYSSELNVNALLLGDSALYLCASSFGLAGATYEQYFGPGTRLTVT.

The chain carries TRBV10-2 and TRBJ1-6, with TRBD1 as a possible D gene (5 bases). Looked up from germline, CDR1 is WSHSY and CDR2 is SAAADI. V shed 7 bases and J shed 3 bases, with 19 bases lying between them. The CDR3 totals 17 residues. CDR3 DNA sequence: TGCGCCAGCACCTACTCAACGGGGGAACGCTATAATTCACCCCTCCACTTT. This codes for CASTYSTGERYNSPLHF.

The CDR3 nucleotides are TGTGCCAGCAGTTTATCGGGTAGCATGGATACGCAGTATTTT. It translates to CASSLSGSMDTQYF. The V and J genes are TRBV28 and TRBJ2-3; D is unresolved. With 1 base removed from V and 6 bases from J, the gap between germline ends came to 11 bases. This CDR3 region has 14 residues. Germline V CDR1 and CDR2: MDHEN, SYDVKM.